Below, 18 T cell receptor beta chains from the same sample are listed, as sequenced in a study of blood T cell repertoires in COVID-19. Assay: immunoSEQ multiplex PCR; the TCRdb copy retains only in-frame clones and omits some. There are approximately 460,000 clones in the sample; roughly nine tenths occur only once, and roughly 0.9% lies in the top ten. Sequencing was performed on peripheral blood. These receptors originate from a man aged 18 to 29 with COVID-19, enrolled during active disease.

V is TRBV6-2 or TRBV6-3 and J is TRBJ2-4; tentatively, D is TRBD1 (5 bases). Trimming took off 2 bases at V and 6 bases at J, with 5 bases between the two ends. This CDR3 region has 12 residues. Germline lookup yields CDR1 MNHEY and CDR2 SVGEGT. CDR3 in DNA: TGTGCCAGCAGTTACAGGGGAAACATTCAGTACTTC. Its protein product is CASSYRGNIQYF.

Here the CDR3 reads CASSGDRGQGTEAFF. CDR3 nucleotides: TGTGCCAGTTCGGGAGACAGGGGGCAAGGGACTGAAGCTTTCTTT. The chain is built from TRBV19 and TRBJ1-1; 10 nucleotides align to TRBD1. CDR1 is LNHDA, CDR2 SQIVND, per germline (reference sequence). V lost 8 bases to trimming and J lost 5 bases; unmatched junction nucleotides: 11. CDR3 size: 15 residues.

The chain couples TRBV19 to TRBJ1-5; no firm D call. V lost 3 bases and J lost 11, with 14 bases in between. This CDR3 spans 13 amino acids. CDR1 and CDR2 (germline): LNHDA, SQIVND (reference sequence). The CDR3 DNA reads TGTGCCAGTAGTATCGGAGGGCCGCAGGCCCAGCATTTT. Translation gives CASSIGGPQAQHF.

This chain connects TRBV12-5 to TRBJ2-1, with 12 positions matching TRBD1. CDR1 and CDR2 from the germline V gene are LGHNT and FRNRAP. With 5 bases clipped from V and 7 bases from J, the junction kept 12 bases outside the gene matches. The CDR3 consists of 17 residues. CDR3 amino acids: CASGRNTGTGGWNEQFF. DNA of the CDR3: TGTGCTAGTGGTCGAAATACCGGGACAGGGGGCTGGAATGAGCAGTTCTTC.

This clone was counted a single time. The V and J genes are TRBV4-2 and TRBJ2-5, with a weak D call TRBD2 (5 bases). The CDR3 runs to 14 residues. V lost 0 bases and J lost 3, with 8 bases in between. Germline assignment: CDR1 LGHNA and CDR2 YNFKEQ. The CDR3 loop is CASSQEVGEETQYF. In DNA form, the CDR3 reads TGTGCCAGCAGCCAAGAAGTCGGGGAAGAGACCCAGTACTTC.

This chain uses TRBV13 with TRBJ1-4; D unresolved. The CDR3 extends over 12 amino acids. Trimming took 2 bases from V and 10 from J, leaving 8 bases between them. Per the germline V gene, CDR1 is PRHDT and CDR2 is FYEKMQ (reference sequence). Written as DNA, the CDR3 is TGTGCCAGCAGCTTAAGCCGAGGAAAACTGTTTTTT. Translated, it gives CASSLSRGKLFF.

The chain joins TRBV19 to TRBJ2-7; TRBD1 is a possible D gene (6 bases). Looked up from germline, CDR1 is LNHDA and CDR2 is SQIVND (reference sequence). V lost 3 bases to trimming and J lost 0 bases, with 12 bases between them. CDR3 length: 15 residues. As DNA, the CDR3 is TGTGCCAGTAGTATGGTGGGGGCCGACTCCTACGAGCAGTACTTC. Its translation: CASSMVGADSYEQYF.

This chain links TRBV6-1 with TRBJ1-1; D unresolved. Germline values: CDR1 MNHNS, CDR2 SASEGT. CDR3 length: 14 residues. Trimming cost V 1 base and J 1 base, with 7 bases left between them. The CDR3 spells CASSEGSSNTEAFF. The CDR3 bases are TGTGCCAGCAGTGAAGGCAGTTCGAACACTGAAGCTTTCTTT.

This rearrangement joins TRBV2 to TRBJ1-2; possible D gene TRBD1, 6 bases. Trimming cost V 0 bases and J 3 bases, with 8 bases left between them. Germline CDR1 reads SNHLY; CDR2 reads FYNNEI. The CDR3 has 14 amino acids. DNA for the CDR3: TGTGCCAGCAGTGAAGCCCACAGGGACTATGGCTACACCTTC. This codes for CASSEAHRDYGYTF.

This sequence joins TRBV10-3 and TRBJ1-1; 10 bases map to TRBD1. This CDR3 is 17 amino acids long. The V segment lost 0 bases and the J segment 2 bases; nucleotides outside the gene matches: 6. The germline CDR1 and CDR2 sequences are ENHRY and SYGVKD. The CDR3 DNA follows: TGTGCCATCAGTGAGTCGTGGACAGGGGGTGGCAACACTGAAGCTTTCTTT. Its translation is CAISESWTGGGNTEAFF.

The rearrangement links TRBV27 to TRBJ2-5; 7 nucleotides match TRBD2. The CDR3 is 19 residues long. The trim removed 6 bases at V and 5 bases at J, leaving 24 bases unmatched. The germline V gene has CDR1 MNHEY and CDR2 SMNVEV (reference sequence). CDR3 residues: CASRPSGRRENWSVETQYF. The CDR3 nucleotides read TGTGCCAGCAGGCCGTCCGGGAGGCGGGAGAACTGGTCCGTGGAGACCCAGTACTTC.

The rearrangement links TRBV15 to TRBJ2-1; 8 bases match TRBD2. Per the germline V gene, CDR1 is LNHNV and CDR2 is YYDKDF (reference sequence). V was pared by 0 bases and J by 4 bases, with 5 bases of the junction left unmatched. The CDR3 is made up of 16 amino acids. The CDR3 bases are TGTGCCACCAGCAGAGATAGCGGGGCACCTTACAATGAGCAGTTCTTC. This gives the protein CATSRDSGAPYNEQFF.

The chain has TRBV24-1 and TRBJ2-7; D is unresolved. CDR3 length: 15 residues. Germline assignment: CDR1 KGHDR and CDR2 SFDVKD. Trimming removed 1 base from V and 3 bases from J, with 12 bases in between. CDR3 coding DNA: TGTGCCACCAGTGATTTTGCGTGCAAAGACTACGAGCAGTACTTC. Encoded protein: CATSDFACKDYEQYF.

This clone has just one count. The chain combines TRBV7-3 with TRBJ2-2, with D possibly TRBD2 on 6 matching bases. CDR3 length equals 18 residues. The ends were cut back, 2 bases at V and 0 bases at J, with 16 bases in the middle. Germline values: CDR1 SGHTA, CDR2 FQGTGA. This chain's CDR3 is CASSLYPAGASNTGELFF. CDR3 sequence (DNA): TGTGCCAGCAGCTTATACCCAGCGGGCGCTTCGAACACCGGGGAGCTGTTTTTT.

The CDR3 region is CASSYDKGRGETQYF. CDR3 in DNA: TGTGCCAGCTCTTACGACAAGGGCAGGGGGGAGACCCAGTACTTC. The V call is TRBV18, the J call TRBJ2-5; 7 positions agree with TRBD1. The germline V gene encodes CDR1 KGHSH and CDR2 LQKENI. The CDR3 totals 15 residues. V was pared by 6 bases and J by 5 bases, with 12 bases of the junction left unmatched. Full variable domain (outside the CDR3, taken from reference TRBV18 and TRBJ2-5): NAGVMQNPRHLVRRRGQEARLRCSPMKGHSHVYWYRQLPEEGLKFMVYLQKENIIDESGMPKERFSAEFPKEGPSILRIQQVVRGDSAAYFCASSYDKGRGETQYFGPGTRLLVL.

The rearrangement uses TRBV7-9 and TRBJ1-1; 11 bases are shared with TRBD1. The V gene end was trimmed by 4 bases and the J gene end by 5 bases; junction bases not matched to a gene: 9. Germline CDR1 and CDR2: SEHNR and FQNEAQ (reference sequence). The CDR3 length is 16 residues. The DNA of the CDR3 is TGTGCCAGCAGCTACCCCGCCGGGACAGGGGGAACTGAAGCTTTCTTT. Encoded protein: CASSYPAGTGGTEAFF. The full variable domain, its missing parts supplied by reference TRBV7-9 and TRBJ1-1, is DTGVSQNPRHKITKRGQNVTFRCDPISEHNRLYWYRQTLGQGPEFLTYFQNEAQLEKSRLLSDRFSAERPKGSFSTLEIQRTEQGDSAMYLCASSYPAGTGGTEAFFGQGTRLTVV.

The chain combines TRBV6-5 with TRBJ2-7; maybe TRBD2 (6 bases). This CDR3 comprises 15 residues. CDR1 is MNHEY, CDR2 SVGAGI, per germline. Trimming removed 4 bases at V and 5 bases at J, with 18 bases between. The CDR3 coding sequence is TGTGCCAGCAGTTCTGGCGGGGCAGAGAGGGACGAGCAGTACTTC. This translates into CASSSGGAERDEQYF.

With respect to this clone: Other DNA sequences in the sample encode the same CDR3. The chain couples TRBV3-1 (or the pseudogene TRBV3-2) to TRBJ2-7, with no clear D. The CDR3 contains 14 residues. CDR1 LGHDT and CDR2 YNNKEL come from the germline V gene (reference sequence). V lost 0 bases to trimming and J lost 0 bases, with 6 bases between them. The CDR3 nucleotides are TGTGCCAGCAGCCAAGACCCTAGCTCCTACGAGCAGTACTTC. It encodes CASSQDPSSYEQYF.